The 18 T cell receptor beta chains below come from one sample, sequenced in a study of tumor-infiltrating lymphocytes in primary liver carcinoma. Researchers generated TCR beta cDNA from roughly 500 ng of total RNA, relying on a constant-region primer. Slightly modified ARM-PCR with three nested multiplex PCR rounds yielded TCR beta libraries. The two initial PCR rounds, roughly 9 cycles each, used TRBV1-TRBV30 forward and C-beta reverse primers. TCRdb itself ran the multiplex PCR reads through MiXCR, one entry per CDR3 protein. The sample has more than 85,000 distinct CDR3 sequences, approximately 78% seen once. Scientists recovered RNA and DNA together from roughly 20-30 mg of unsorted bulk tissue. Source material: liver tumor tissue from sampling region 3. Specified subset: tumor region T3, left-lateral pole. The receptors stem from a man in his forties or fifties with primary liver carcinoma and hepatitis B virus infection.

On this clonotype itself: It is likely a read error, because the conserved phenylalanine at the end of the CDR3 is missing. The chain uses TRBV6-2 or TRBV6-3 and TRBJ2-1; D is unclear. This CDR3 is built from 14 residues. V gave up 6 bases and J gave up 8 bases, with 17 bases separating them. Germline V gene data show CDR1 as MNHEY and CDR2 as SVGEGT. The CDR3, as DNA: TGTGCCAGCAGCTCCGACCCGATTAGCTATGAGCAGTTCTCC. This codes for CASSSDPISYEQFS.

This clonotype was detected many times. The chain is built from TRBV5-1 and TRBJ2-4; tentatively, D is TRBD2 (5 bases). Germline CDR1 reads SGHRS; CDR2 reads YFSETQ. The CDR3 loop spans 15 amino acids. The V gene lost 2 bases and the J gene lost 8 bases, with 17 bases spanning the gap. DNA for the CDR3: TGCGCCAGCAGCTTAAACGGAGGTTTGGCCGACATTCAGTACTTC. It yields the protein CASSLNGGLADIQYF.

In the case of this clonotype: A junction end diverges from the germline sequence, so it may reflect a read error. This chain joins TRBV29-1 and TRBJ2-1; possibly TRBD2 for D (5 bases). Germline values: CDR1 SQVTM, CDR2 ANQGSEA. The CDR3 length is 14 residues. As DNA, the CDR3 is TGCAGCGCCCATAAGACCAGAAGCGGCGATGATCAGTTCTTC. Its protein product is CSAHKTRSGDDQFF.

A note on this clonotype: Mismatch with germline at one junction end may stem from a read error. The J gene is TRBJ2-3, the V gene TRBV6-1; a possible D gene is TRBD2 (6 bases). Germline V gene lookup returns CDR1 MNHNS and CDR2 SASEGT. This CDR3 spans 16 amino acids. The CDR3: CVSGERRGLRTDTQYF. The CDR3 region has the DNA TGTGTCAGCGGTGAAAGGCGGGGACTTCGCACAGATACGCAGTATTTT.

The chain uses TRBV6-6 and TRBJ1-5; D gene unclear. CDR3 length: 18 residues. Germline assignment: CDR1 MNHNY and CDR2 SVGAGI (reference sequence). V gave up 0 bases and J gave up 8 bases, with 23 bases separating them. This chain's CDR3 is CASSYSDSAQDSNEPQHF. The CDR3 nucleotides read TGTGCCAGCAGTTACTCTGACTCTGCCCAGGACTCTAATGAGCCCCAGCATTTT.

Points on this clonotype: A much larger clone sits a single nucleotide away, making a read error possible. The V and J genes are TRBV7-9 and TRBJ2-1; D may match TRBD1 or TRBD2 (6 bases each). Germline CDR1 is SEHNR and CDR2 is FQNEAQ (reference sequence). V gave up 8 bases and J gave up 2 bases, with 19 bases separating them. The CDR3 sequence is 16 residues long. Here the CDR3 DNA reads TGTGCCAGCGGCCCCAGGGGAGGTGGCCCCTACAATGAGCAGTTCTTC. Its translation: CASGPRGGGPYNEQFF.

Comments on this clonotype: A read error is likely, as this CDR3 ends without the conserved phenylalanine or tryptophan. The chain joins TRBV30 to TRBJ2-7; D possibly corresponds to TRBD2 (6 bases). Germline CDR1 is GTSNPN and CDR2 is SVGIG (reference sequence). The germline V and J ends were trimmed by 2 bases and 5 bases, with 16 bases remaining between them. There are 14 residues in the CDR3. The CDR3 bases are TGTGCCTGGAGTAATACCGGGCCGGGGGACGAGCAGTACTCC. Amino acids: CAWSNTGPGDEQYS.

The V and J genes are TRBV5-5 and TRBJ2-3; TRBD2 might be the D (6 bases). V lost 4 bases and J 5 bases, leaving 23 bases between the germline ends. This CDR3 comprises 17 residues. Germline loops: CDR1 SGHKS, CDR2 YYEKEE (reference sequence). CDR3 sequence reads: CASSPTETSGSGDTQYF. For the CDR3, the DNA is TGTGCCAGCAGCCCGACCGAGACTAGTGGGAGTGGAGATACGCAGTATTTT.

About this clonotype: This may come from a read error, since a much larger clone is one base off. V gene TRBV29-1 combines with J gene TRBJ2-1; D remains ambiguous. This CDR3 comprises 12 residues. Per germline, CDR1 SQVTM and CDR2 ANQGSEA. The CDR3 sequence: CSVKAPNNGQFF. The CDR3 nucleotides are TGCAGCGTTAAAGCCCCCAACAATGGGCAGTTCTTC.

Concerning this clonotype itself: Without the conserved terminal phenylalanine or tryptophan, this CDR3 likely stems from a read error. Because the CDR3's place on the DNA is in doubt, the DNA is left out and the CDR3 is given as listed by TCRdb. The chain is built from TRBV29-1 and TRBJ2-1; the table's D call of TRBD2 was not tested on the DNA. Germline assignment: CDR1 SQVTM and CDR2 ANQGSEA. Both ends counted, the CDR3 spans 15 residues. CDR3 sequence: CSVGLAGGFYNEKFI.

Turning to this clonotype: A much larger clone is a single base away; this may be a read error. The rearrangement links TRBV7-9 to TRBJ2-7; D tentatively fits TRBD1 or TRBD2 (5 bases each). CDR3 length: 16 amino acids. Per germline, CDR1 SEHNR and CDR2 FQNEAQ (reference sequence). V was shortened by 5 bases and J by 0 bases, with 17 bases between the two germline ends. The DNA for the CDR3 is TGTGCCAGCAGCCCCGACTATCCAAGGGGCTCCTACGAGCAGTACTTC. Residues: CASSPDYPRGSYEQYF.

Concerning this clonotype: The CDR3 does not close with the conserved phenylalanine or tryptophan, likely indicating a read error. The CDR3 is CASSLFGFYDYTS. CDR3 sequence (DNA): TGTGCCAGCAGCTTATTTGGTTTTTATGACTACACCTCC. V is TRBV11-2 and J is TRBJ1-2; no reliable D call. Germline V gives CDR1 SGHAT, CDR2 FQNNGV. The CDR3 has 13 residues.

A remark on this clonotype: At one of its ends the junction is not consistent with the germline gene, which may arise from a read error. The CDR3 DNA follows: TGCTGCGTGGGCACAGGCATGACCGAAGCTTTCTTT. Translation: CCVGTGMTEAFF. The chain uses TRBV29-1 and TRBJ1-1; TRBD1 might be the D (5 bases). The CDR3 sequence is 12 residues long. Germline V gene sequence: CDR1 SQVTM, CDR2 ANQGSEA.

This chain joins TRBV27 and TRBJ1-1, with D uncertain. Germline V gives CDR1 MNHEY, CDR2 SMNVEV (reference sequence). The CDR3 has 13 amino acids. V lost 4 bases and J 5 bases, leaving 11 bases between the germline ends. The CDR3 here is CASSSAWDTEAFF. The CDR3 DNA reads TGTGCCAGCAGTTCCGCGTGGGATACTGAAGCTTTCTTT.

As for this clonotype: A much larger clone differs from this one at a single base, so this may be a read error. The rearrangement joins TRBV28 to TRBJ2-3; perhaps TRBD2 as D (7 bases). The CDR3 is 14 residues long. CDR1 is MDHEN, CDR2 SYDVKM, per germline. DNA for the CDR3: TGTGTCAGCAGGGTGGGGGGGCCCACAGATACGCAGTATTTT. This codes for CVSRVGGPTDTQYF.

To note about this clonotype: Compared with germline, one end of the junction differs, possibly owing to a read error. V usage is TRBV6-2 or TRBV6-3 and J usage is TRBJ2-5; D is undetermined. Germline V gene lookup returns CDR1 MNHEY and CDR2 SVGEGT. This CDR3 contains 15 residues. CDR3 residues: CASRWPETQHETQQF. As DNA, the CDR3 is TGTGCCAGCAGATGGCCCGAGACCCAACATGAGACCCAGCAATTC.

This clonotype was seen ten or more times. The CDR3 nucleotides are TGTGCCAGCAGCTACGGAACCGGGACTAGCGGGACGGATGAGCAGTTCTTC. Translating it yields CASSYGTGTSGTDEQFF. The genes are TRBV7-9 and TRBJ2-1; 13 bases fit TRBD2. After removal of 4 bases from V and 8 bases from J, the junction contained 11 bases not matched to a gene. The CDR3 spans 17 residues. Germline V gene data show CDR1 as SEHNR and CDR2 as FQNEAQ (reference sequence).

This clonotype has a handful of counts. A clone one base away is much larger, so this may be a read error. CDR3 residues: CASSPDDTEYF. In DNA form, the CDR3 reads TGTGCCAGCAGCCCCGATGACACCGAGTACTTC. The chain recombines TRBV7-9 with TRBJ2-5; D remains ambiguous. V lost 5 bases and J lost 12, with 13 bases in between. The germline V gene encodes CDR1 SEHNR and CDR2 FQNEAQ (reference sequence). This CDR3 is built from 11 residues.